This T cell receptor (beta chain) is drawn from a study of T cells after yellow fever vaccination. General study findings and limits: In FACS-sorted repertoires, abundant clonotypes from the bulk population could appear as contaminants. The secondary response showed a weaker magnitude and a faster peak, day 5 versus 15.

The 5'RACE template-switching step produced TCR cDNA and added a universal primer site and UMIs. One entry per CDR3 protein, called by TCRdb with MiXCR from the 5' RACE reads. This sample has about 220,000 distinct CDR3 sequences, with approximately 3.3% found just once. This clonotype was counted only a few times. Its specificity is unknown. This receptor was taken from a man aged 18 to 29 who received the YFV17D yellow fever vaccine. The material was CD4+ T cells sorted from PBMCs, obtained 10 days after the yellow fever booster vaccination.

The CDR3 here is CASSRGGNSEKLFF. CDR3 nucleotide sequence: TGTGCCAGCAGCCGAGGGGGTAACAGCGAAAAACTGTTTTTT. The chain is built from TRBV4-2 and TRBJ1-4, with D perhaps matching TRBD1 (6 bases). V was cut by 4 bases and J by 8 bases, with 14 bases left in between. CDR3 size: 14 residues. Germline V gene lookup returns CDR1 LGHNA and CDR2 YNFKEQ.